This T cell receptor (beta chain) was identified during a study of blood T cell repertoires in COVID-19. Study summary: The samples span acute and convalescent COVID-19 from the United States, Italy and Spain.

V shed 1 base and J 5 bases; nucleotides not matched to a gene: 8. Germline CDR1 reads SGHNT; CDR2 reads YENEEA. This CDR3 region has 16 residues. This table comes from immunoSEQ multiplex PCR, and its TCRdb copy is limited to in-frame clones, with some not included. The table records 70,000 or so clones, 70% to 90% of them present only once. Sequencing input: peripheral blood. This clonotype was sampled from a man aged 35 to 55 with COVID-19, enrolled during active disease. J is TRBJ2-5 and V is TRBV11-3, with 9 positions matching TRBD2. Written as DNA, the CDR3 is TGTGCCAGCAGCTTAGCAGGCGGGGGGGCCGTGGAGACCCAGTACTTC. Translating it yields CASSLAGGGAVETQYF.